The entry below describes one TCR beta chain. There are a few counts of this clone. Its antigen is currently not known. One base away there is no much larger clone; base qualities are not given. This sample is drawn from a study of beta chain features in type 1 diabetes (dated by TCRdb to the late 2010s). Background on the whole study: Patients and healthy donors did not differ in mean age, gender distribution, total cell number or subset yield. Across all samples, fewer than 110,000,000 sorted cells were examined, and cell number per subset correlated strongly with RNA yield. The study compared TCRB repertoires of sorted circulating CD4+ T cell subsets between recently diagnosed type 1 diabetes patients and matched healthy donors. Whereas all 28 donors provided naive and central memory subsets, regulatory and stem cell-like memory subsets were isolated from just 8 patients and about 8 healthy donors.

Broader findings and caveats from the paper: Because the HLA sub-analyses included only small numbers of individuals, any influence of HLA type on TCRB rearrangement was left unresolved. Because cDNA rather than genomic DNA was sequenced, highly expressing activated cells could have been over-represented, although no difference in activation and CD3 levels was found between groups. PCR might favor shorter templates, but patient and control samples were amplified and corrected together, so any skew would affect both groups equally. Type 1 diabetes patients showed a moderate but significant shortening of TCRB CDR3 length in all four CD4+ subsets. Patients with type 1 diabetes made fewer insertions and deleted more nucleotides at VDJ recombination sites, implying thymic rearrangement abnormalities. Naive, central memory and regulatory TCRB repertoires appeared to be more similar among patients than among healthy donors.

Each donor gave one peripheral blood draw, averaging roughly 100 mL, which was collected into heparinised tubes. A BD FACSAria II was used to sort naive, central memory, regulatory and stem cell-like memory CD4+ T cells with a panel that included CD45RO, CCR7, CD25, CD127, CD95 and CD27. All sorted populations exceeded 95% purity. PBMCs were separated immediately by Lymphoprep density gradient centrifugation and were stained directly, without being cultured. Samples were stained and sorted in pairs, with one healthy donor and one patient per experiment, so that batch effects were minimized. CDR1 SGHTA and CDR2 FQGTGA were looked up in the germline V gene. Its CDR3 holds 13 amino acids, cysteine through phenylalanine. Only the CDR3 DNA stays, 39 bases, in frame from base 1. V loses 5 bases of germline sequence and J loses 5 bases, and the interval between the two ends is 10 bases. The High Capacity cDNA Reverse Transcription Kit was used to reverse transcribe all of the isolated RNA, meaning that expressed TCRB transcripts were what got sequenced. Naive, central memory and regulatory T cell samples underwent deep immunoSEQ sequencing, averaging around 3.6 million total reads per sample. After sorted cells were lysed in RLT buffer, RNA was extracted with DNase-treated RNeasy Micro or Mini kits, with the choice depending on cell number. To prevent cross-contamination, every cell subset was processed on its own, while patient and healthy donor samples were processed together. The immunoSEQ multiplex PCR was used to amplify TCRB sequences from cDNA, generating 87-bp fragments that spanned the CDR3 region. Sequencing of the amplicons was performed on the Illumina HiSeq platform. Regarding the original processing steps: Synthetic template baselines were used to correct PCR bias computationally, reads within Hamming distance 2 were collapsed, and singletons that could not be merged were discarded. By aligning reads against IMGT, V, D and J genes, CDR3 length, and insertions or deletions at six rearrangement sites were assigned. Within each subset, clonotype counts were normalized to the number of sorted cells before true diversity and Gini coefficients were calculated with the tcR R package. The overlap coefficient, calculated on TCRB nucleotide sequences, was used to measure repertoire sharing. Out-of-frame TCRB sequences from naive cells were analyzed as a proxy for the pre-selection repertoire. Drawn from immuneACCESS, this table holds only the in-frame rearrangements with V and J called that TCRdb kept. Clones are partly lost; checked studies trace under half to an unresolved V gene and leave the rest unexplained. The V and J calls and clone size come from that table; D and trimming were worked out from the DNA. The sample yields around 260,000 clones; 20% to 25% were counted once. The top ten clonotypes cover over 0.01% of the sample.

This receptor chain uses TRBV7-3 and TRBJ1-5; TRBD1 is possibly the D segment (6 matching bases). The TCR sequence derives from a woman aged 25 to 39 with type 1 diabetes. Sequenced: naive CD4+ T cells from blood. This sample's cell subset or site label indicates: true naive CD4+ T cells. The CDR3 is CASSQQGDQPQHF. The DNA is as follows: TGTGCCAGCAGCCAACAGGGCGATCAGCCCCAGCATTTT.